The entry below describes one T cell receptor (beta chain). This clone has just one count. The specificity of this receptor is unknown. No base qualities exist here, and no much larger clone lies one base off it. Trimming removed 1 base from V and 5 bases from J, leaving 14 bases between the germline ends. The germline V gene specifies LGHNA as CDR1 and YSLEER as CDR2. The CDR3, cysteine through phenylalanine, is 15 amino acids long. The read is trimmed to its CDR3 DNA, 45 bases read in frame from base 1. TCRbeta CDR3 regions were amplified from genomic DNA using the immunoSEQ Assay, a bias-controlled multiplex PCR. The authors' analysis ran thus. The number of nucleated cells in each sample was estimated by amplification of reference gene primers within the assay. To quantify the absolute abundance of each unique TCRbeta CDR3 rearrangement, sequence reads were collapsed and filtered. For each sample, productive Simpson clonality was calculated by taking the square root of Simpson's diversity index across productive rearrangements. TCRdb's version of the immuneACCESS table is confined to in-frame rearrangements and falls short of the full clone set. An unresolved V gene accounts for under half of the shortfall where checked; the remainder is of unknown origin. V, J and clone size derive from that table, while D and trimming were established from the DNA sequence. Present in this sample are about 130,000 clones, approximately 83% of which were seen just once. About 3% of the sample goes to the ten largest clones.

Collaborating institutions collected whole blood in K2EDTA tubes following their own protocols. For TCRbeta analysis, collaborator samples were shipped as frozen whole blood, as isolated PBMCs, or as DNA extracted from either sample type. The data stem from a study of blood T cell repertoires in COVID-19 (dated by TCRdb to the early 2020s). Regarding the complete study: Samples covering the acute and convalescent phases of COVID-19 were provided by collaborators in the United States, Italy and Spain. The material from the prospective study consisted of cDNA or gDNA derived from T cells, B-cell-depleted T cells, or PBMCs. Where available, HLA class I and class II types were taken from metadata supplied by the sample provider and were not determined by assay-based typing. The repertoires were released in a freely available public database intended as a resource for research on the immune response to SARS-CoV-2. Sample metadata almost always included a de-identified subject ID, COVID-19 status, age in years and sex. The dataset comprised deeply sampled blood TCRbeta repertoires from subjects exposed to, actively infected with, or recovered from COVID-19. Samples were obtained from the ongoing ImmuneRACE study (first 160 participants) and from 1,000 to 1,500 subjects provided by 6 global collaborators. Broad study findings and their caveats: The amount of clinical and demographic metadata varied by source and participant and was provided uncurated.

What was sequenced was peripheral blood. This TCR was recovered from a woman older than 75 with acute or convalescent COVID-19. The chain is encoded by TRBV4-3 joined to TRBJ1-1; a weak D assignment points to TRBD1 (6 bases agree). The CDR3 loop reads CASSQGPRGGTEAFF. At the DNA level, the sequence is TGCGCCAGCAGCCAAGGGCCCAGGGGAGGGACTGAAGCTTTCTTT.